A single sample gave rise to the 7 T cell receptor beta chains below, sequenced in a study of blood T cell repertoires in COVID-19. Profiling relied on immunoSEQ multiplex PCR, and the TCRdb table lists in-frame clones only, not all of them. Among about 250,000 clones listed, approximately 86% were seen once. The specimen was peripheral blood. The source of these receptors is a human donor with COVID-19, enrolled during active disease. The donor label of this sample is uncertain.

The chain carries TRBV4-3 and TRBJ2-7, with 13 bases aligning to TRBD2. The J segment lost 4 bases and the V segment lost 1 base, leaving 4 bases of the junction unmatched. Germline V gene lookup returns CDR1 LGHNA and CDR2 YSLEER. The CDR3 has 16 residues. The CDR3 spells CASSQGGTSGTYEQYF. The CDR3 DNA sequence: TGCGCCAGCAGCCAAGGCGGGACTAGCGGGACTTACGAGCAGTACTTC.

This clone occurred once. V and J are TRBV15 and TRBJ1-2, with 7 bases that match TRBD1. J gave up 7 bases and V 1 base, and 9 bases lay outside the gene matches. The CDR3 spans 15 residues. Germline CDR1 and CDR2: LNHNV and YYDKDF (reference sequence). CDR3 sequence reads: CATSRAYRDSGGYTF. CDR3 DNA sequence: TGTGCCACCAGCAGAGCATACCGGGACAGTGGTGGCTACACCTTC.

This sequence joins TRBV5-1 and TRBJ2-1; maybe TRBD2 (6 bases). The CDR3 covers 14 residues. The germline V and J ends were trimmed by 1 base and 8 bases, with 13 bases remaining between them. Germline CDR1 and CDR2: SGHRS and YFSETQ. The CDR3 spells CASSLLGEVDEQFF. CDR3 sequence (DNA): TGCGCCAGCAGCTTGCTAGGGGAGGTCGATGAGCAGTTCTTC.

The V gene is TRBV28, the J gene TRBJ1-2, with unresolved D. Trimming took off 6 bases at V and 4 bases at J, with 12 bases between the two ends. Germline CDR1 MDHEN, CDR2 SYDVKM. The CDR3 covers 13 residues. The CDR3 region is CASRRVDPYGYTF. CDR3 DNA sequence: TGTGCCAGCAGGAGGGTGGACCCCTATGGCTACACCTTC.

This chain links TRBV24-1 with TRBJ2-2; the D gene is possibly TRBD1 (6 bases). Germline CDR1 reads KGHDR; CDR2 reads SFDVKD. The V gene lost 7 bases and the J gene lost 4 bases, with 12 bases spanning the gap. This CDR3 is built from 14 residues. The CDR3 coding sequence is TGTGCCACCAGCTTGACAGGTACCACCGGGGAGCTGTTTTTT. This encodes CATSLTGTTGELFF.

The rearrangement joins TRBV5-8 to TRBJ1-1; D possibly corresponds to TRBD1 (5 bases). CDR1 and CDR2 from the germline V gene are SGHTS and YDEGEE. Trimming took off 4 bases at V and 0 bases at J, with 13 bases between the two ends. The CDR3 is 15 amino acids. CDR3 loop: CASSAMTDVNTEAFF. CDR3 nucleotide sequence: TGTGCCAGCAGCGCGATGACAGACGTGAACACTGAAGCTTTCTTT.

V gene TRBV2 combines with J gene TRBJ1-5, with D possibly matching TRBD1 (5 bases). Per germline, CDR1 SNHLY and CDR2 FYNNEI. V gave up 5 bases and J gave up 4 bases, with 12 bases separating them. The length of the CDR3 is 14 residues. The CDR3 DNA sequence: TGTGCCAGCAGTAGAGACGGGGGTAATCAGCCCCAGCATTTT. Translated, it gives CASSRDGGNQPQHF.